These T cell receptor beta chains were read from a single sample in a study of CD8+CD57+ T cells in acquired aplastic anemia. Using its own MiXCR run on the reads, TCRdb lists one record per CDR3 protein. The sample includes more than 150,000 distinct CDR3 sequences, over 60% of them seen just once. Material: sorted CD4+, CD8+, or CD8+CD57+ T cells (not recorded which) from PBMCs. These receptor sequences come from a human donor with severe aplastic anemia or a healthy control (not recorded which). CDR3s include the opening cysteine and the closing phenylalanine or tryptophan. Each record gives: V gene, J gene, CDR3 protein.

TRBV29-1,TRBJ2-5,CSVKGGRIEVTQETQYF
TRBV20-1,TRBJ2-7,CSARHRDRRHEQYF
TRBV7-6,TRBJ1-4,CASSNRINEKLFF
TRBV20-1,TRBJ2-3,CSARELAVDTQYF
TRBV14,TRBJ2-5,CASSQVPGGTGETQYF
TRBV28,TRBJ2-5,CAGSYLPETQYF
TRBV7-9,TRBJ2-5,CASSVGTLPQETQYF
TRBV7-7,TRBJ2-5,CASSFGWGETQYF
TRBV15,TRBJ2-7,CATSRDRLNHEQYF
TRBV7-2,TRBJ2-5,CASSQTAETQYF
TRBV7-2,TRBJ2-3,CASSLAVGHLTDTQYF
TRBV7-3,TRBJ1-2,CASSTAAPNYGYTF
TRBV7-7,TRBJ2-3,CASSSSTPGGPSVTQYF
TRBV12-3/TRBV12-4,TRBJ2-1,CASSPSGSYNEQFF
TRBV10-2,TRBJ2-7,CASEGFDEQYF